This TCR beta chain came from a study of T cells in Graves' hyperthyroidism and ophthalmopathy. General observations from the study: Peripheral blood also featured most of the thyroid clonotypes expanded above 0.001.

Researchers took RNA transcripts and amplified the TCR beta CDR3 regions from them. First-round RT-PCR of the TCR CDR3 relied on the HTBI primer set. TCRdb ran MiXCR on the multiplex PCR reads and lists one entry per CDR3 protein. Among a few hundred thousand distinct CDR3 sequences listed, less than 25% were seen once. At least ten counts were recorded for this clonotype. What it binds is unknown. The V end lost 6 bases, the J end lost 2 bases, and 14 bases lay between the germline ends. This CDR3 has 13 amino acids. The germline V gene encodes CDR1 SQVTM and CDR2 ANQGSEA. Patients aged 18 to 65 had newly diagnosed hyperthyroidism of under 2 months' duration. Exclusion followed for patients with uncontrolled infection, other autoimmune disease, pregnancy or lactation.

The clonotype comes from a man aged 18 to 29 with Graves' hyperthyroidism. The chain has TRBV29-1 and TRBJ2-7, with no clear D. Sequences were obtained from blood. The DNA for the CDR3 is TGCAGCGTCGCCCAAAGGTACCCCTACGAGCAGTACTTC. This encodes CSVAQRYPYEQYF.